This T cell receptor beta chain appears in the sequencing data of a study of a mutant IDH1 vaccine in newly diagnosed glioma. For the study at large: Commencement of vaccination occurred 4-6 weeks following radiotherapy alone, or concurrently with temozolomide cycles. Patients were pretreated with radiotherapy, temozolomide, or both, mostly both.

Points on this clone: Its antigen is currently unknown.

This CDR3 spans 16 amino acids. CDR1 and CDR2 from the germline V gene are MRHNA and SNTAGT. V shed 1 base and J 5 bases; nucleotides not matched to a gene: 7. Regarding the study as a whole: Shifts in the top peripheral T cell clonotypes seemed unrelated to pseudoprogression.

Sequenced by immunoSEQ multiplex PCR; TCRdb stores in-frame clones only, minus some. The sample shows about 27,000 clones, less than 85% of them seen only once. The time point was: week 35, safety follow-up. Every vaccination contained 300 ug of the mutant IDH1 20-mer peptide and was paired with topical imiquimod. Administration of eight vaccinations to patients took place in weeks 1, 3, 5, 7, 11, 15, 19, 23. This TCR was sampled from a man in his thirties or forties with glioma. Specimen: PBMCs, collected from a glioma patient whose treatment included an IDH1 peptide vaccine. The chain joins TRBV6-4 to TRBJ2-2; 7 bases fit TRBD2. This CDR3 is CASSDYPGGITGELFF. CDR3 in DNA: TGTGCCAGCAGTGACTACCCGGGGGGAATTACCGGGGAGCTGTTTTTT.